These 5 T cell receptor beta chains were all obtained from the same sample, sequenced in a study of blood T cell repertoires in COVID-19 (dated by TCRdb to 2018 to 2021). The library came from the immunoSEQ multiplex PCR assay. TCRdb obtained this table from immuneACCESS and retained in-frame rearrangements with V and J assigned. These tables miss some clones; where compared with another copy, unresolved V genes account for less than half of the shortfall, and the remainder is unexplained. For this sample the table gives about 160,000 clones, of which roughly 80% were detected only once. The ten largest clones take up 2.2% of the sample. Material for sequencing was peripheral blood. All receptors derive from a man in his 70s with acute or convalescent COVID-19.

The genes are TRBV28 and TRBJ2-7; D is perhaps TRBD1 (5 bases). Germline CDR1 and CDR2: MDHEN and SYDVKM. The length of the CDR3 is 14 residues. V lost 5 bases and J lost 0, with 11 bases in between. The CDR3 bases are TGTGCCAGCAGTGAACAGGCCAGCTCCTACGAGCAGTACTTC. Its protein is CASSEQASSYEQYF. Supplemented by reference TRBV28 and TRBJ2-7, the full variable domain reads DVKVTQSSRYLVKRTGEKVFLECVQDMDHENMFWYRQDPGLGLRLIYFSYDVKMKEKGDIPEGYSVSREKKERFSLILESASTNQTSMYLCASSEQASSYEQYFGPGTRLTVT.

The chain links TRBV9 to TRBJ1-6; 7 bases agree with TRBD1. The germline V gene encodes CDR1 SGDLS and CDR2 YYNGEE. This CDR3 comprises 14 residues. Trimming removed 3 bases from V and 9 bases from J; junction bases left unmatched: 6. In DNA, the CDR3 is TGTGCCAGCAGCGCGGGACAGAGTGCTTCACCCCTCCACTTT. Its protein is CASSAGQSASPLHF. Drawing the rest from reference TRBV9 and TRBJ1-6, the complete variable domain is DSGVTQTPKHLITATGQRVTLRCSPRSGDLSVYWYQQSLDQGLQFLIQYYNGEERAKGNILERFSAQQFPDLHSELNLSSLELGDSALYFCASSAGQSASPLHFGNGTRLTVT.

The rearrangement joins TRBV4-2 to TRBJ2-1, with D unclear. The CDR3 length is 16 residues. V lost 0 bases, J lost 3 bases, and 12 bases lay in between. Germline V gene data show CDR1 as LGHNA and CDR2 as YNFKEQ. CDR3 region: CASSQEWLVLYNEQFF. The CDR3 DNA sequence: TGTGCCAGCAGCCAAGAATGGCTAGTACTCTACAATGAGCAGTTCTTC.

The chain uses TRBV4-1 and TRBJ2-1, with D unclear. This CDR3 is 15 amino acids long. Germline V CDR1 and CDR2: MGHRA, YSYEKL. Trimming took off 2 bases at V and 3 bases at J, with 11 bases between the two ends. The CDR3 here is CASSQLTGFYNEQFF. As DNA, the CDR3 is TGCGCCAGCAGCCAATTGACGGGTTTCTACAATGAGCAGTTCTTC.

In this sample, this clone turned up a few times. The rearrangement uses TRBV9 and TRBJ1-2, with 9 bases matching TRBD1. In germline, CDR1 is SGDLS, CDR2 YYNGEE. This CDR3 contains 18 residues. J gave up 3 bases and V 0 bases, and 12 bases lay outside the gene matches. This CDR3 is CASSVAQSTGGLDYGYTF. In nucleotides, the CDR3 is TGTGCCAGCAGCGTAGCCCAATCAACAGGGGGCCTCGACTATGGCTACACCTTC. Full variable domain (missing parts from reference TRBV9 and TRBJ1-2): DSGVTQTPKHLITATGQRVTLRCSPRSGDLSVYWYQQSLDQGLQFLIQYYNGEERAKGNILERFSAQQFPDLHSELNLSSLELGDSALYFCASSVAQSTGGLDYGYTFGSGTRLTVV.